This is a list of T cell receptor beta chains from one sample in a study of chemoradiotherapy in HPV16-positive cancers. Clones were read by immunoSEQ multiplex PCR, and TCRdb kept only the in-frame ones, dropping some. The profile shows 40,000 to 60,000 clones, about 88% of them singletons. Specimen: blood, collected from a patient who underwent chemoradiotherapy. All receptors derive from a human donor with HPV-associated anogenital cancer. Each CDR3 is given with its conserved first and last residue. A D gene is named only where the DNA matches it firmly. Clone size is stated in some rows and not others, as once, few, many or a class when expanded.

>once|.|TRBV6-1|TRBJ2-3
TGTGCCAGCAGTGAAGCGCTAGGGAGACAGCAGTATTTT
CASSEALGRQQYF
>.|TRBD1|TRBV19|TRBJ1-2
TGTGCCAGTAGTCGGGACAGGGGGTTTTATGGCTACACCTTC
CASSRDRGFYGYTF
>.|TRBD1|TRBV28|TRBJ2-7
TGTGCCAGCAGCTGGACAGGTTACGAGCAGTACTTC
CASSWTGYEQYF
>.|.|TRBV5-6|TRBJ1-1
TGTGCCAGCAGCCCCGAGAGTAGGCTGTTGAACACTGAAGCTTTCTTT
CASSPESRLLNTEAFF
>.|TRBD1|TRBV2|TRBJ2-7
TGTGCCAGCAGTCCAAGCAGCAACAGGGGAGAGCAGTACTTC
CASSPSSNRGEQYF
>.|TRBD1|TRBV5-1|TRBJ2-2
TGCGCCAGCAGCACCGGGACAGGGGGCCCAACCGGGGAGCTGTTTTTT
CASSTGTGGPTGELFF
>.|.|TRBV5-4|TRBJ2-1
TGTGCCAGCAGCTTGTCCCGGGACACCAATTACAATGAGCAGTTCTTC
CASSLSRDTNYNEQFF
>.|.|TRBV7-2|TRBJ1-3
TGTGCCAGCAGCTTAGATGGAAACACCATATATTTT
CASSLDGNTIYF
>.|.|TRBV9|TRBJ2-5
TGTGCCAGCAGCGTAGGTGGGGGAAGCGAGACCCAGTACTTC
CASSVGGGSETQYF
>.|.|TRBV11-2|TRBJ2-7
TGTGCCAGCAGCTTCCTTCACGGTACCTACGAGCAGTACTTC
CASSFLHGTYEQYF
>.|.|TRBV6-1|TRBJ2-1
TGTGCCAGCAGTGACCCTAGGACACCAGTCTACAATGAGCAGTTCTTC
CASSDPRTPVYNEQFF
>.|.|TRBV21-1|TRBJ1-2
TGTGCCAGCAGCAACCCCCTCCCCCGGGACGGACCAAACCTTAACTATGGCTACACCTTC
CASSNPLPRDGPNLNYGYTF
>.|.|TRBV4-2|TRBJ1-2
TGTGCCAGCAGCCAAGAAGTGGGAATCGGTGGCTACACCTTC
CASSQEVGIGGYTF
>.|TRBD2|TRBV19|TRBJ2-1
TGTGCCAGTAGTATCGGGGGGGCCCGAATCAATGAGCAGTTCTTC
CASSIGGARINEQFF
>once|TRBD2|TRBV6-5|TRBJ2-7
TGTGCCAGCAGTTACTCGATTAGCGGGCAAGCCTACGAGCAGTACTTC
CASSYSISGQAYEQYF
>.|.|TRBV6-5|TRBJ2-1
TGTGCCAGCAGTTCTCGCGGGCAGAGCTCCTACAATGAGCAGTTCTTC
CASSSRGQSSYNEQFF
>.|.|TRBV25-1|TRBJ1-4
TGTGCCAGCAGTGACCCCTATGGAGGGAAACTGTTTTTT
CASSDPYGGKLFF
>.|TRBD1|TRBV4-3|TRBJ1-4
TGCGCCAGCAGCAACAGGGGGGGGCAGGGTGAAAAACTGTTTTTT
CASSNRGGQGEKLFF
>.|TRBD2|TRBV10-1|TRBJ2-2
TGCGCCAGCGGCGGGACTACGAACACCGGGGAGCTGTTTTTT
CASGGTTNTGELFF
>.|TRBD2|TRBV5-6|TRBJ2-1
TGTGCCAGCAGCTTCCGGGTGACTAGCGGGAGGGGTGAGCAGTTCTTC
CASSFRVTSGRGEQFF
>.|TRBD1|TRBV7-9|TRBJ2-5
TGTGCCAGCAGTCAGGGGGCCGGGCGGGAGACCCAGTACTTC
CASSQGAGRETQYF
>.|TRBD1|TRBV27|TRBJ1-2
TGTGCCAGTTCACAGGGGGCGCGAAACAACTATGGCTACACCTTC
CASSQGARNNYGYTF
>.|TRBD1|TRBV6-5|TRBJ1-2
TGTGCCAGCAAAGGGGGCCCGGGGGGCTACACCTTC
CASKGGPGGYTF
>.|TRBD1|TRBV7-2|TRBJ2-7
TGTGCCAGCAGCCGATTGACAGGGGTGGGGGAGCAGTACTTC
CASSRLTGVGEQYF
>.|.|TRBV18|TRBJ2-1
TGTGCCAGCTCATTCGGACAGAGCTCCTACAATGAGCAGTTCTTC
CASSFGQSSYNEQFF
>.|TRBD1|TRBV6-4|TRBJ1-2
TGTGCCAGCAGTGCCGAGACAGGGGTAAACTATGGCTACACCTTC
CASSAETGVNYGYTF
>.|TRBD1|TRBV30|TRBJ1-5
TGTGCCTGGAGAGGGACAGGCAATCAGCCCCAGCATTTT
CAWRGTGNQPQHF
>once|TRBD1|TRBV6-1|TRBJ1-6
TGTGCCAGCAGTGATAAGGGGACAGTACTTTTGCCCCTCCACTTT
CASSDKGTVLLPLHF
>once|.|TRBV9|TRBJ2-7
TGTGCCAGCAGCGTAGTGGAGGGAGGCGAGCAGTACTTC
CASSVVEGGEQYF
>.|.|TRBV4-1|TRBJ2-4
TGCGCCAGCAGCCAAGGACTCCTAAGGGACATTCAGTACTTC
CASSQGLLRDIQYF
>.|.|TRBV7-2|TRBJ2-7
TGTGCCAGCAGCTCCGACAGGATAGGGGAGCAGTACTTC
CASSSDRIGEQYF
>.|.|TRBV7-8|TRBJ1-1
TGTGCCAGCAGCTACCCAGGAGGGGACACTGAAGCTTTCTTT
CASSYPGGDTEAFF
>.|TRBD1|TRBV2|TRBJ2-2
TGTGCCAGCAGACCCCAGGGGGCCGGGGAGCTGTTTTTT
CASRPQGAGELFF
>.|TRBD1|TRBV5-4|TRBJ2-5
TGTGCCAGCAGTTTACGACAGGGATACCAAGAGACCCAGTACTTC
CASSLRQGYQETQYF
>.|.|TRBV20-1|TRBJ2-7
TGCAGTGCTAGATCGGGTTACGAGCAGTACTTC
CSARSGYEQYF